The 31 T cell receptor beta chains below all came from one sample that was sequenced in a study of blood T cells in healthy people across ages (dated by TCRdb to about 2015). The library was generated by 5' RACE. TCRdb records Illumina HiSeq 2500 as the sequencer. A second roughly 6 to 11 cycle PCR used a sample-barcoded 5' primer and a J-beta primer mix. The public reads were quality trimmed at Q25 with fastp and then assembled into clones with MiXCR by TCRdb, keeping productive beta chains. Rows are unified per CDR3 protein, each entry keeping the most common DNA and genes. The sample table holds fewer than 1.5 million distinct CDR3 sequences, of which about 43% were seen once. 7.9% of the sample comes from the top ten. What was sequenced was blood. These receptors were taken from a young woman in good health.

As concerns this clonotype: One junction end disagrees with the germline gene, perhaps due to a read error. The chain is built from TRBV7-7 and TRBJ2-3; D may correspond to TRBD1 or TRBD2 (6 bases each). There are 14 residues in the CDR3. CDR1 and CDR2 (germline): SSHAT, FNYEAQ (reference sequence). DNA of the CDR3: TGTGCTAGCAGCTTAGGAGGGGGGATGAATACGCAGTATTTT. Protein product: CASSLGGGMNTQYF.

This clonotype has just a few counts. The V and J genes are TRBV20-1 and TRBJ1-2; D possibly corresponds to TRBD1 (6 bases). CDR1 DFQATT and CDR2 SNEGSKA come from the germline V gene (reference sequence). Between the trimmed V and J ends, which lost 6 bases and 6 bases, there was a span of 20 bases. The CDR3 is made up of 14 amino acids. CDR3 nucleotide sequence: TGCAGTGCCAGGGGACCAGGGGTGGATAATGGCTACACCTTC. Translating gives CSARGPGVDNGYTF.

This clonotype was picked up a small number of times. The chain links TRBV12-5 to TRBJ2-5; possible D gene TRBD2, 5 bases. Per germline, CDR1 LGHNT and CDR2 FRNRAP. The ends were cut back, 3 bases at V and 4 bases at J, with 18 bases in the middle. This CDR3 has 16 residues. The DNA of the CDR3 is TGTGCTAGTGGTTTTGGCGGATGGGGTGAGGGAGAGACCCAGTACTTC. It translates to CASGFGGWGEGETQYF.

This clonotype has only a few counts. This chain's CDR3 is CSARGQEQETQYF. The DNA for the CDR3 is TGCAGTGCAAGGGGACAGGAACAAGAGACCCAGTACTTC. The chain links TRBV20-1 to TRBJ2-5, with 8 bases that match TRBD1. The CDR3 sequence is 13 residues long. V shed 6 bases and J 2 bases; nucleotides not matched to a gene: 5. CDR1 is DFQATT and CDR2 is SNEGSKA in the germline V gene (reference sequence).

The chain combines TRBV20-1 with TRBJ2-3, with D unclear. V was pared by 3 bases and J by 5 bases, with 9 bases between. CDR1 is DFQATT, CDR2 SNEGSKA, per germline (reference sequence). The length of the CDR3 is 12 residues. CDR3 DNA: TGCAGTGCTAGTAATTCCCTAGATACGCAGTATTTT. Protein sequence: CSASNSLDTQYF.

CDR3 sequence reads: CASSVVKASGELFF. The CDR3 bases are TGTGCCAGCAGCGTAGTCAAGGCATCCGGGGAGCTGTTTTTT. The chain is built from TRBV7-2 and TRBJ2-2; no firm D call. This CDR3 spans 14 amino acids. CDR1 SGHTA and CDR2 FQGNSA come from the germline V gene. V lost 5 bases and J 6 bases, leaving 13 bases between the germline ends.

This clonotype was detected only a few times. This chain uses TRBV20-1 with TRBJ2-1; 7 bases are shared with TRBD2. With 0 bases clipped from V and 8 bases from J, the junction kept 13 bases outside the gene matches. This CDR3 has 16 amino acids. CDR1 and CDR2 from the germline V gene are DFQATT and SNEGSKA (reference sequence). This CDR3 reads CSARDYGTGGGYEQFF. In DNA, the CDR3 is TGCAGTGCTAGAGATTATGGTACGGGAGGTGGTTATGAGCAGTTCTTC.

This clonotype came up a few times. The chain is built from TRBV20-1 and TRBJ2-7; D might be TRBD2 (5 bases). Germline assignment: CDR1 DFQATT and CDR2 SNEGSKA (reference sequence). The CDR3 runs 10 residues. V was pared by 6 bases and J by 10 bases, with 13 bases between. This CDR3 reads CSAHGEPQYF. CDR3 coding DNA: TGCAGTGCCCACGGGGAGCCACAGTACTTC.

The chain recombines TRBV6-5 with TRBJ1-1; D gene uncertain. Germline V gives CDR1 MNHEY, CDR2 SVGAGI. The CDR3 is 15 residues long. Trimming pared 6 bases from V and 0 bases from J, leaving 14 bases between. In nucleotides, the CDR3 is TGTGCCAGCAGATGGGTCACGGGCATGAACACTGAAGCTTTCTTT. Its protein product is CASRWVTGMNTEAFF.

The chain links TRBV20-1 to TRBJ1-4; 7 bases agree with TRBD1. The V segment lost 6 bases and the J segment 4 bases; nucleotides outside the gene matches: 5. The germline V gene has CDR1 DFQATT and CDR2 SNEGSKA (reference sequence). This CDR3 has 13 residues. CDR3 coding DNA: TGCAGTGCCGCGGGACAGTTTAATGAAAAACTGTTTTTT. It codes for CSAAGQFNEKLFF.

This chain connects TRBV2 to TRBJ2-3; weak D call: TRBD2 (5 bases). This CDR3 has 16 residues. Germline values: CDR1 SNHLY, CDR2 FYNNEI. Trimming cost V 7 bases and J 0 bases, with 17 bases left between them. In DNA, the CDR3 is TGTGCCAGCAACCGGCTTACGGGGTATAGCACAGATACGCAGTATTTT. It specifies CASNRLTGYSTDTQYF.

Only a few counts were recorded for this clonotype. The chain links TRBV10-3 to TRBJ2-1; either TRBD1 or TRBD2 may supply D (5 bases each). Germline V gene data show CDR1 as ENHRY and CDR2 as SYGVKD. V lost 8 bases, J lost 6 bases, and 17 bases lay in between. This CDR3 region has 14 residues. CDR3 sequence reads: CAIGPGTTGNEQFF. The CDR3 DNA sequence: TGTGCCATCGGCCCCGGGACGACGGGCAATGAGCAGTTCTTC.

The V and J genes are TRBV11-2 and TRBJ2-1, with 8 bases fitting TRBD2. The CDR3 loop spans 15 amino acids. J lost 7 bases, V lost 4 bases, and 9 bases had no gene match. Germline CDR1 reads SGHAT; CDR2 reads FQNNGV. CDR3 loop: CASSWQGSGVNEQFF. CDR3 DNA: TGTGCCAGCAGCTGGCAGGGTAGCGGGGTTAATGAGCAGTTCTTC.

This clonotype was seen a few times. In nucleotides, the CDR3 is TGTGCCAGCAGTTTTTCGGGAACCCTCTTGAAAGCTTTCTTT. It specifies CASSFSGTLLKAFF. The chain recombines TRBV12-3 or TRBV12-4 with TRBJ1-1, with no clear D. The CDR3 runs 14 residues. V lost 3 bases, J lost 9 bases, and 17 bases lay in between.

This clonotype was seen once. The chain uses TRBV18 and TRBJ2-7; D is unresolved. CDR3 length equals 12 residues. Trimming removed 6 bases at V and 5 bases at J, with 11 bases between. Germline assignment: CDR1 KGHSH and CDR2 LQKENI. CDR3 sequence (DNA): TGTGCCAGCTCCCCAGCGACTGACGAGCAGTACTTC. This encodes CASSPATDEQYF.

This clonotype was seen more than once but under ten times. In DNA, the CDR3 is TGTGCCAGCACCCGCCGGACTAGCGGGACAGATACGCAGTATTTT. It encodes CASTRRTSGTDTQYF. This chain connects TRBV2 to TRBJ2-3; TRBD2 matches at 11 bases. CDR1 and CDR2 from the germline V gene are SNHLY and FYNNEI. After removal of 7 bases from V and 3 bases from J, the junction contained 6 bases not matched to a gene. CDR3 size: 15 residues.

This sequence joins TRBV11-2 and TRBJ2-3; 11 bases are a match to TRBD2. Germline CDR1 and CDR2: SGHAT and FQNNGV. J was trimmed by 1 base and V by 2 bases; bases with no gene match: 5. The CDR3 is made up of 17 amino acids. In DNA form, the CDR3 reads TGTGCCAGCAGCTTACTCGTGACTAGCGGGGGCACAGATACGCAGTATTTT. Its protein is CASSLLVTSGGTDTQYF. The full variable domain, rest sourced from reference TRBV11-2 and TRBJ2-3, is EAGVAQSPRYKIIEKRQSVAFWCNPISGHATLYWYQQILGQGPKLLIQFQNNGVVDDSQLPKDRFSAERLKGVDSTLKIQPAKLEDSAVYLCASSLLVTSGGTDTQYFGPGTRLTVL.

This chain uses TRBV20-1 with TRBJ2-7, with D maybe TRBD2 (6 bases). The length of the CDR3 is 16 residues. The germline V and J ends were trimmed by 0 bases and 2 bases, with 17 bases remaining between them. Germline CDR1 is DFQATT and CDR2 is SNEGSKA (reference sequence). In DNA form, the CDR3 reads TGCAGTGCTAGAGATCCCGCCGGGACTTATACCTACGAGCAGTACTTC. Its translation: CSARDPAGTYTYEQYF.

This sequence joins TRBV29-1 and TRBJ2-5, with TRBD1 matching 8 bases. CDR1 and CDR2 from the germline V gene are SQVTM and ANQGSEA. The ends lost 8 bases at V and 5 bases at J; junction bases unmatched: 7. The CDR3 totals 12 residues. The CDR3 nucleotides are TGCAGCTCGACAGGGGAGTGGGAGACCCAGTACTTC. Residues: CSSTGEWETQYF.

The chain has TRBV20-1 and TRBJ2-3; 8 bases agree with TRBD2. Germline V gives CDR1 DFQATT, CDR2 SNEGSKA (reference sequence). With 6 bases clipped from V and 3 bases from J, the junction kept 17 bases outside the gene matches. This CDR3 has 17 amino acids. CDR3 loop: CSAPQPTGASGTDTQYF. CDR3 DNA: TGCAGTGCCCCCCAACCCACGGGGGCTAGCGGGACAGATACGCAGTATTTT.

The chain uses TRBV7-2 and TRBJ2-7, with TRBD2 matching 10 bases. V dropped 5 bases and J dropped 7; count of bases not matched to a gene: 8. CDR1 is SGHTA and CDR2 is FQGNSA in the germline V gene. The CDR3 totals 14 residues. CDR3: CASSTMPSGSEQYF. In DNA, the CDR3 is TGTGCCAGCAGCACTATGCCTAGCGGGAGTGAGCAGTACTTC.

The rearrangement links TRBV5-5 to TRBJ1-1; maybe TRBD1 (6 bases). CDR3 length equals 16 residues. Germline V gene lookup returns CDR1 SGHKS and CDR2 YYEKEE (reference sequence). V was cut by 0 bases and J by 6 bases, with 18 bases left in between. The CDR3 here is CASSLAGPTGRAEAFF. The CDR3 DNA reads as TGTGCCAGCAGCTTGGCCGGACCTACAGGGCGGGCTGAAGCTTTCTTT. Together with reference TRBV5-5 and TRBJ1-1, the CDR3 gives the full variable domain: DAGVTQSPTHLIKTRGQQVTLRCSPISGHKSVSWYQQVLGQGPQFIFQYYEKEERGRGNFPDRFSARQFPNYSSELNVNALLLGDSALYLCASSLAGPTGRAEAFFGQGTRLTVV.

The rearrangement links TRBV4-2 to TRBJ2-1, with 10 bases aligning to TRBD2. Germline-derived CDR1 and CDR2 are LGHNA and YNFKEQ. The CDR3 length is 18 residues. The ends lost 0 bases at V and 5 bases at J; junction bases unmatched: 10. CDR3 region: CASSQDGPSGSLHNEQFF. The CDR3 bases are TGTGCCAGCAGCCAAGATGGGCCTAGCGGGAGTCTCCACAATGAGCAGTTCTTC.

This clonotype was counted between two and nine times. This chain uses TRBV11-2 with TRBJ2-3, with no clear D. The germline V gene encodes CDR1 SGHAT and CDR2 FQNNGV. The CDR3 has 13 amino acids. V was cut by 7 bases and J by 1 base, with 9 bases left in between. The CDR3 loop is CASTGQRTDTQYF. The CDR3 DNA sequence: TGTGCCAGCACTGGGCAACGCACAGATACGCAGTATTTT.

The chain recombines TRBV12-3 or TRBV12-4 with TRBJ2-2, with D tentatively TRBD2 (6 bases). V lost 11 bases and J 2 bases, leaving 12 bases between the germline ends. The CDR3 length is 13 residues. The CDR3 DNA reads TGTGCCGGGCGGGGCTTTAACACCGGGGAGCTGTTTTTT. Amino acid sequence: CAGRGFNTGELFF.

V is TRBV9 and J is TRBJ1-4; the D gene is possibly TRBD1 (6 bases). CDR1 and CDR2 from the germline V gene are SGDLS and YYNGEE. V shed 7 bases and J shed 0 bases, with 10 bases lying between them. The CDR3 has 14 residues. The CDR3 nucleotides read TGTGCCAGCCTACGGACAGCAACTAATGAAAAACTGTTTTTT. This gives the protein CASLRTATNEKLFF.

V usage is TRBV6-5 and J usage is TRBJ2-3; D unresolved. V was pared by 6 bases and J by 2 bases, with 12 bases between. This CDR3 comprises 14 residues. Per germline, CDR1 MNHEY and CDR2 SVGAGI. The CDR3 is CASRTATATDTQYF. The CDR3 DNA reads as TGTGCCAGCAGAACGGCCACAGCCACAGATACGCAGTATTTT.

This clonotype was picked up a small number of times. The chain recombines TRBV10-3 with TRBJ1-4; D gene unclear. The CDR3 runs 13 residues. The V end was cut by 3 bases, the J end by 7 bases, with 9 bases between. Germline CDR1 reads ENHRY; CDR2 reads SYGVKD. CDR3 in amino acids: CAISDRAGEKLFF. CDR3 sequence (DNA): TGTGCCATCAGTGATCGGGCGGGTGAAAAACTGTTTTTT.

This clonotype was recorded a few times. The J gene is TRBJ1-2, the V gene TRBV27; 11 bases map to TRBD1. Germline V gene data show CDR1 as MNHEY and CDR2 as SMNVEV (reference sequence). This CDR3 region has 14 residues. Trimming took 6 bases from V and 3 from J; bases not matched to a gene: 3. The DNA for the CDR3 is TGTGCCAGCAGGGGGACAGGGGGGCACTATGGCTACACCTTC. Amino acids: CASRGTGGHYGYTF.

This clonotype came up many times. V usage is TRBV12-3 or TRBV12-4 and J usage is TRBJ1-5; D gene ambiguous. Trimming removed 3 bases at V and 0 bases at J, with 9 bases between. The CDR3 extends over 15 amino acids. CDR3 coding DNA: TGTGCCAGCAGTTTGGTGGGATATAGCAATCAGCCCCAGCATTTT. It translates to CASSLVGYSNQPQHF.

The rearrangement joins TRBV6-5 to TRBJ2-7; D is ambiguous. The CDR3 totals 13 residues. With 6 bases removed from V and 1 base from J, the gap between germline ends came to 10 bases. CDR1 is MNHEY, CDR2 SVGAGI, per germline. The chain's CDR3 is CASRPAGSYEQYF. The CDR3 nucleotides are TGTGCCAGCAGGCCGGCAGGATCCTACGAGCAGTACTTC.